A selection of T cell receptor beta chains follows, all from one sample in a study of T-cell reconstitution after alpha-beta-depleted transplantation in children. TCRdb passed the PCR reads through MiXCR, listing each CDR3 protein once. The data show a few hundred thousand distinct CDR3 sequences, approximately 30% seen once. The material sequenced was PBMCs, taken before TCRalphabeta/CD19-depleted stem cell transplant. Source of these receptors: a boy under three years old with Wiskott-Aldrich syndrome, due to receive a stem cell transplant. CDR3s include the opening cysteine and the closing phenylalanine or tryptophan. Each record gives: D gene, J gene, V gene, clone size, CDR3 protein, CDR3 DNA. D genes are given only for firm matches. Clone size appears in some rows only: once, few, many, or a class for an expanded clone.

TRBD2,TRBJ2-2,TRBV5-6,.,CASSFRASGSYTGELFF,TGTGCCAGCAGCTTCAGGGCTAGCGGGAGTTACACCGGGGAGCTGTTTTTT
.,TRBJ2-1,TRBV29-1,few,CSGKLLSGLMSSYNEQFF,TGCAGCGGAAAGCTACTCTCGGGACTTATGAGCTCCTACAATGAGCAGTTCTTC
.,TRBJ1-5,TRBV20-1,few,CSARSAGNQPQHF,TGCAGTGCTAGATCGGCAGGGAATCAGCCCCAGCATTTT
.,TRBJ2-5,TRBV6-5,.,CASSYSVASETQYF,TGTGCCAGCAGTTACTCGGTAGCGTCAGAGACCCAGTACTTC
.,TRBJ2-3,TRBV12-3/TRBV12-4,few,CASRPNRGGTDTQYF,TGTGCCAGCAGGCCCAACAGAGGCGGCACAGATACGCAGTATTTT
.,TRBJ1-5,TRBV5-1,few,CASSWDPNQPQHF,TGCGCCAGCAGCTGGGACCCTAATCAGCCCCAGCATTTT
.,TRBJ2-7,TRBV2,few,CASSEADTEQYF,TGTGCCAGCAGTGAAGCAGACACCGAGCAGTACTTC
.,TRBJ2-1,TRBV5-1,few,CASSSGRGGNEQFF,TGCGCCAGCAGCTCAGGACGAGGAGGCAATGAGCAGTTCTTC
.,TRBJ1-5,TRBV27,.,CASSFGRGTNQPQHF,TGTGCCAGCAGTTTTGGGAGGGGAACCAATCAGCCCCAGCATTTT
.,TRBJ2-5,TRBV12-3/TRBV12-4,many,CASSLSRGETQYF,TGTGCCAGCAGTTTATCCAGGGGAGAGACCCAGTACTTC
.,TRBJ1-2,TRBV2,.,CASRASGTVYGYTF,TGTGCCAGCAGAGCCTCCGGGACGGTCTATGGCTACACCTTC
TRBD2,TRBJ2-1,TRBV5-1,few,CASSLLAEVSYNEQFF,TGCGCCAGCAGCTTACTAGCGGAAGTCTCCTACAATGAGCAGTTCTTC
.,TRBJ2-2,TRBV6-5,.,CASSYSISGTGELFF,TGTGCCAGCAGTTACTCGATCTCGGGGACGGGGGAGCTGTTTTTT
TRBD2,TRBJ2-3,TRBV7-4,.,CASSLLAGLYF,TGTGCCAGCAGCTTACTAGCGGGTTTGTATTTT
.,TRBJ2-3,TRBV6-1,few,CASSSVRRPLADTQYF,TGTGCCAGCTCTAGCGTCCGCAGACCTTTGGCAGATACGCAGTATTTT
TRBD2,TRBJ2-7,TRBV27,.,CASSPGTSVTYEQYF,TGTGCCAGCAGTCCCGGGACTAGCGTAACCTACGAGCAGTACTTC
TRBD1,TRBJ2-3,TRBV7-9,few,CASSGRDRGHPQYF,TGTGCCAGCAGCGGCCGGGACAGGGGCCATCCGCAGTATTTT
.,TRBJ2-3,TRBV24-1,few,CATSDFPGDTQYF,TGTGCCACCAGTGATTTCCCGGGGGATACGCAGTATTTT
.,TRBJ2-1,TRBV18,.,CASSPTRNNEQFF,TGTGCCAGCTCACCGACTAGGAACAATGAGCAGTTCTTC
.,TRBJ2-1,TRBV6-1,.,CASSAAGTYNEQFF,TGTGCCAGCAGTGCCGCGGGAACCTACAATGAGCAGTTCTTC
.,TRBJ2-5,TRBV5-5,.,CASSFAGVPKTQYF,TGTGCCAGCAGCTTTGCAGGGGTCCCAAAGACCCAGTACTTC
TRBD1,TRBJ2-7,TRBV5-1,.,CASSFDAARTGDYEQYF,TGCGCCAGCAGCTTCGATGCTGCTAGGACAGGAGATTACGAGCAGTACTTC
.,TRBJ2-1,TRBV7-5,.,CISVLVTDHGVEREQFF,.
.,TRBJ1-1,TRBV5-1,.,CASSLGPGAPAEAFF,TGCGCCAGCAGCTTGGGGCCGGGGGCGCCCGCTGAAGCTTTCTTT
.,TRBJ2-1,TRBV12-3/TRBV12-4,few,CASSPRTRTGEQFF,TGTGCCAGCAGTCCCCGGACGCGGACGGGGGAGCAGTTCTTC
.,TRBJ2-1,TRBV18,.,CASSPASGLYNEQFF,TGTGCCAGCTCACCAGCCAGCGGACTTTACAATGAGCAGTTCTTC
.,TRBJ2-7,TRBV5-1,.,CASSWATGYEQYF,TGCGCCAGCAGCTGGGCGACAGGCTACGAGCAGTACTTC
.,TRBJ1-2,TRBV5-1,.,CASSFRGNNYGYTF,TGCGCCAGCAGCTTTCGGGGCAACAACTATGGCTACACCTTC
.,TRBJ2-5,TRBV11-2,.,CASSLGSRAAETQYF,TGTGCCAGCAGCTTAGGTAGCAGGGCCGCCGAGACCCAGTACTTC
.,TRBJ2-1,TRBV29-1,.,CSVERGNEQFF,TGCAGCGTTGAACGAGGTAATGAGCAGTTCTTC
TRBD2,TRBJ2-5,TRBV5-5,few,CASTLPQLAGGGETQYF,TGTGCCAGCACTCTCCCCCAACTAGCGGGAGGCGGAGAGACCCAGTACTTC
.,TRBJ2-1,TRBV29-1,.,CSVDGTPRGDEQFF,TGCAGCGTTGATGGGACCCCGAGGGGCGATGAGCAGTTCTTC
TRBD2,TRBJ2-1,TRBV7-2,.,CASSPNRLAGFGEQFF,TGTGCCAGCAGCCCAAACAGACTAGCGGGATTCGGGGAGCAGTTCTTC
.,TRBJ1-1,TRBV10-3,.,CAISVRGTTEAFF,TGTGCCATCAGTGTTCGGGGTACCACTGAAGCTTTCTTT
.,TRBJ2-5,TRBV5-1,.,CASSLLAPSGTQYF,TGCGCCAGCAGCTTACTTGCCCCCTCGGGGACCCAGTACTTC
.,TRBJ2-2,TRBV18,few,CASSPTRDTGELFF,TGTGCCAGCTCACCGACGCGAGACACCGGGGAGCTGTTTTTT
.,TRBJ1-5,TRBV18,.,CASSRGSGDQPQHF,TGTGCCAGCTCCCGGGGGTCGGGGGATCAGCCCCAGCATTTT
.,TRBJ1-5,TRBV20-1,.,CSARQLEGPNQPQHF,TGCAGTGCTAGGCAACTGGAAGGGCCGAATCAGCCCCAGCATTTT
.,TRBJ2-7,TRBV11-3,few,CASSSWTGISGYEQYF,TGTGCCAGCAGCTCATGGACAGGTATTAGCGGCTACGAGCAGTACTTC
TRBD1,TRBJ2-3,TRBV20-1,few,CSARWGTGVGTQYF,TGCAGTGCTCGCTGGGGGACAGGGGTGGGTACGCAGTATTTT
TRBD2,TRBJ2-1,TRBV5-5,.,CASSLDAGGYNEQFF,TGTGCCAGCAGCTTGGATGCGGGAGGGTACAATGAGCAGTTCTTC
.,TRBJ2-1,TRBV7-3,few,CASSLGQDAYNEQFF,TGTGCCAGCAGCTTAGGTCAGGATGCATACAATGAGCAGTTCTTC
TRBD1,TRBJ1-5,TRBV5-8,.,CASSTGTGAGQPQHF,TGTGCCAGCAGTACCGGGACAGGGGCGGGTCAGCCCCAGCATTTT
.,TRBJ1-5,TRBV27,few,CASSFLGYSNQPQHF,TGTGCCAGCAGTTTCTTGGGATATAGCAATCAGCCCCAGCATTTT
TRBD1,TRBJ1-4,TRBV20-1,few,CSARDPGGMRNEKLFF,TGCAGTGCTAGAGATCCAGGGGGCATGCGTAATGAAAAACTGTTTTTT
.,TRBJ2-1,TRBV4-2,few,CASSQRNDGGGNEQFF,TGTGCCAGCAGCCAAAGGAATGACGGGGGCGGGAATGAGCAGTTCTTC
TRBD2,TRBJ2-3,TRBV12-3/TRBV12-4,.,CASSYIAGGSTDTQYF,TGTGCCAGCAGTTACATAGCGGGAGGAAGCACAGATACGCAGTATTTT
.,TRBJ2-1,TRBV5-1,.,CASSYGEQDEQFF,TGCGCCAGCAGCTACGGGGAGCAGGATGAGCAGTTCTTC
.,TRBJ2-1,TRBV12-3/TRBV12-4,few,CASSFGRRGGNEQFF,TGTGCCAGCAGTTTCGGGCGCAGGGGAGGCAATGAGCAGTTCTTC
.,TRBJ1-4,TRBV27,.,CASSRSPPEYEKLFF,TGTGCCAGCAGCAGATCCCCTCCAGAGTATGAAAAACTGTTTTTT
.,TRBJ1-4,TRBV5-1,few,CASSDQGLNEKLFF,TGCGCCAGCAGCGATCAGGGTCTAAATGAAAAACTGTTTTTT
TRBD2,TRBJ2-7,TRBV18,.,CASSPPAGLVGEQYF,TGTGCCAGCTCACCACCGGCGGGACTAGTAGGCGAGCAGTACTTC
.,TRBJ2-1,TRBV10-3,.,CAISEYNTYNEQFF,TGTGCCATCAGTGAGTATAACACCTACAATGAGCAGTTCTTC
.,TRBJ1-3,TRBV5-1,.,CASSLVPDQPGNTIYF,TGCGCCAGCAGCTTGGTTCCGGATCAGCCTGGAAACACCATATATTTT
.,TRBJ2-2,TRBV5-1,.,CASSLALASGELFF,TGCGCCAGCAGCTTGGCTCTAGCCTCCGGGGAGCTGTTTTTT